This T cell receptor beta chain originates from a study of cytomegalovirus exposure and HLA in healthy donors. Regarding the study as a whole: In vitro work confirmed that three CMV-associated chains recognize CMV antigens.

A remark on this clone: Its antigen is unidentified.

Germline-derived CDR1 and CDR2 are MNHNY and SVGAGI (reference sequence). Trimming removed 8 bases from V and 3 bases from J, with 11 bases in between. This CDR3 is 12 amino acids long. PCR used 60 Vbeta primers and 13 Jbeta primers. The repertoire was sequenced with immunoSEQ multiplex PCR; TCRdb's copy has only in-frame clones and lacks some. Among hundreds of thousands of clones listed, about 79% were seen once. The sequence came from a man aged 18 to 30 in good health and CMV-seronegative. The specimen was PBMCs. The rearrangement joins TRBV6-6 to TRBJ2-7; weak D call: TRBD1 (5 bases). CDR3 protein: CASYDRLYEQYF. The CDR3 nucleotides are TGTGCCAGCTACGACAGACTCTACGAGCAGTACTTC.